A single T cell receptor beta chain is shown here with its context. Antigen: not known. There are 15 residues in the CDR3. V was clipped by 0 bases and J by 5 bases, with 14 bases between them. CDR1 and CDR2 from the germline V gene are SGHRS and YFSETQ. This sample was included in a study of shared clonotypes between healthy human individuals. Study-wide findings and caveats: The study found lower generation probabilities in non-shared clonotypes than in those shared by all four donors. Sampling used blood alone; tissue repertoires probably differ.

Study processing details: Filtering differed, since immunoSEQ gave only junction sequences and no quality scores. Data came from immunoSEQ multiplex PCR; TCRdb stores just in-frame clones and leaves some out. V, J and clone size are taken as reported in that table, and D and trimming were inferred from the DNA itself. In the table there are 2.5 million or so clones, approximately 90% of which are singletons. The sequence was obtained from a man between 18 and 29 years old in good health. The specimen sequenced was naive CD4+ T cells sorted from blood. Subset specified: CD45RA+ positively selected. The chain employs TRBV5-1 and TRBJ2-5; D is possibly TRBD2 (5 bases). CDR3 sequence: CASSLGTTTRETQYF. The CDR3 nucleotides read TGCGCCAGCAGCTTGGGGACGACTACCAGGGAGACCCAGTACTTC.